This T cell receptor (beta chain) was sequenced in a study of post-analysis software for immune sequencing data. Study-level information: In terms of disease course, relapsing-remitting, secondary progressive and progressive-relapsing multiple sclerosis were included.

V lost 5 bases and J lost 5; bases outside the gene matches: 13. The CDR3 runs to 16 residues. Germline V gene lookup returns CDR1 SQVTM and CDR2 ANQGSEA. Built from TCR beta cDNA, the libraries had unique molecular identifiers in them. TCRdb ran MiXCR on the PCR reads and lists one entry per CDR3 protein. The repertoire consists of 380,000 or so distinct CDR3 sequences, with less than 40% occurring once and the leading ten covering roughly 12%. General observations from the study: Compared with controls, patients showed significantly lower normalized Chao1 diversity. Among roughly 5 TRBV segments more frequent in patients than controls were TRBV5-6, TRBV5-1 and TRBV20-1.

This clonotype was recorded at least ten times. Its cognate antigen is unknown. The gene calls are TRBV29-1 and TRBJ2-5, with 11 bases fitting TRBD1. Sequenced: blood. This receptor was obtained from a girl aged 10-17 years with multiple sclerosis. CDR3 bases: TGCAGCGTTCCGGGGGGGACAGGGGGGATTCGGGAGACCCAGTACTTC. Translating it yields CSVPGGTGGIRETQYF.